This entry concerns a single T cell receptor (beta chain). Its antigen is still unknown. These data come from a study of T cells expressing NK-cell markers. About the research overall: Underlying the TCR beta repertoires were sorted CD3+CD56+NKG2C+, CD3+CD56+NKG2C- and CD3+CD56-NKG2C+ T cells. Eight donors were sequenced, of whom seven were HCMV-seropositive, while the remaining one was HCMV-seronegative.

The CDR3 spans 14 residues. The germline CDR1 and CDR2 sequences are SQVTM and ANQGSEA. TCRdb reprocessed the 5' RACE reads and keeps a single row for each CDR3 protein, giving no DNA. The sample shows tens of thousands of distinct CDR3 sequences, and approximately 60% sits with its ten largest clones. Findings and caveats of the study: The study left the HCMV specificity of expanded NKG2C+ T cell clones unresolved. Five or six donors carried dominant NKG2C+ clonotypes that made up roughly 1.0-7.0% of their CD8+ T cells.

The clonotype was recovered from a woman aged 18 to 75 in good health. The rearrangement links TRBV29-1 to TRBJ2-3; lacking DNA, the TRBD1 call made by TCRdb goes unchecked. Sequencing was carried out using blood T cells: a sorted CD56 or NKG2C T cell subset, CD4+ or CD8+ T cells, or bulk PBMC T cells (not recorded which). The CDR3 sequence is CSVEVPGGTDTQYF.